Presented here are 25 T cell receptor beta chains from one specimen sequenced in a study of cytomegalovirus exposure and HLA in healthy donors. The study ran its PCR with 60 Vbeta and 13 Jbeta primers. Using immunoSEQ multiplex PCR, the repertoire was profiled, and TCRdb retains in-frame clones only, with some absent. The sample includes about 160,000 clones, around 83% of them seen just once. The sequencing sample was made of PBMCs. All receptors come from a man aged 18 to 35 in good health and CMV-seropositive.

V is TRBV2 and J is TRBJ2-3, with TRBD2 identical over 10 bases. With 3 bases clipped from V and 2 bases from J, the junction kept 8 bases outside the gene matches. The CDR3 has 17 residues. Germline V CDR1 and CDR2: SNHLY, FYNNEI. The CDR3 reads CASSELAGGGVTDTQYF. The CDR3 DNA follows: TGTGCCAGCAGTGAGTTAGCGGGGGGAGGGGTCACAGATACGCAGTATTTT.

This sequence joins TRBV6-5 and TRBJ2-5; 10 bases map to TRBD2. This CDR3 region has 16 residues. In germline, CDR1 is MNHEY, CDR2 SVGAGI. Trimming cost V 3 bases and J 5 bases; bases outside gene matches: 9. This chain's CDR3 is CASSYSRLAGGETQYF. CDR3 DNA sequence: TGTGCCAGCAGTTATTCCCGACTAGCGGGCGGGGAGACCCAGTACTTC.

The chain recombines TRBV5-6 with TRBJ1-4, with 9 bases matching TRBD1. Trimming removed 4 bases from V and 8 bases from J; junction bases left unmatched: 6. The CDR3 runs 14 residues. Germline V gene lookup returns CDR1 SGHDT and CDR2 YYEEEE. For the CDR3, the DNA is TGTGCCAGCAGCCCCGGGACAGGGTACGAAAAACTGTTTTTT. Translating gives CASSPGTGYEKLFF.

The chain recombines TRBV27 with TRBJ2-3; unclear D gene. Germline V CDR1 and CDR2: MNHEY, SMNVEV (reference sequence). The CDR3 totals 13 residues. V shed 5 bases and J shed 4 bases, with 10 bases lying between them. In DNA, the CDR3 is TGTGCCAGCAGTCCCGCGCGCCCAGATACGCAGTATTTT. The encoded protein is CASSPARPDTQYF.

The chain employs TRBV6-5 and TRBJ2-7; 8 bases match TRBD1. Germline CDR1 reads MNHEY; CDR2 reads SVGAGI. V shed 7 bases, J shed 3 bases, and the junction held 8 bases outside the gene matches. This CDR3 comprises 14 residues. The DNA for the CDR3 is TGTGCCAGCAATCCCGGGACAGGACTCTACGAGCAGTACTTC. It encodes CASNPGTGLYEQYF.

This rearrangement joins TRBV6-1 to TRBJ2-7; 10 nucleotides match TRBD2. This CDR3 has 13 residues. V lost 7 bases to trimming and J lost 2 bases; unmatched junction nucleotides: 2. Germline lookup yields CDR1 MNHNS and CDR2 SASEGT. The CDR3 region has the DNA TGTGCCAGCAATAGCGGGGGGACCTACGAGCAGTACTTC. Encoded protein: CASNSGGTYEQYF.

This clone was picked up a small number of times. The rearrangement joins TRBV9 to TRBJ2-5; D perhaps matches TRBD1 (5 bases). The last part of the DNA fits TRBJ2-7 better; the J call may be wrong. Per the germline V gene, CDR1 is SGDLS and CDR2 is YYNGEE. The CDR3 runs 16 residues. The CDR3 is CASSVTPDDSTSEQYF. CDR3 nucleotides: TGTGCCAGCAGCGTAACACCCGATGACAGCACCAGCGAGCAGTACTTC.

The chain links TRBV6-1 to TRBJ1-6, with D possibly being TRBD1 (5 bases). V was clipped by 6 bases and J by 6 bases, with 15 bases between them. The V gene's germline CDR1 is MNHNS and CDR2 SASEGT. The CDR3 has 15 residues. The DNA for the CDR3 is TGTGCCAGCAGGTCAGGGAATGATTTTAATTCACCCCTCCACTTT. Its translation is CASRSGNDFNSPLHF.

J is TRBJ2-1 and V is TRBV10-3; D is ambiguous. Germline CDR1 ENHRY, CDR2 SYGVKD. The CDR3 extends over 12 amino acids. Trimming took off 2 bases at V and 10 bases at J, with 9 bases between the two ends. The CDR3 here is CAISEREVEQFF. The CDR3 DNA is TGTGCCATCAGTGAGAGAGAAGTCGAGCAGTTCTTC.

J is TRBJ2-3 and V is TRBV12-2; the table's TRBD1 call for D was not verified on the DNA. TRBV12-2 is a documented pseudogene. The CDR3 has 14 amino acids. The CDR3 nucleotides are TGTGCAAGTCGCTTAAGCTTGTATGGGCAGACGCAGTATTTT. Translation gives CASRLSLYGQTQYF.

A word on this clone: One end of the junction fails to match germline, which may point to a read error. V gene TRBV6-5 combines with J gene TRBJ1-1; no clear D gene. This CDR3 region has 13 residues. Germline V lookup: CDR1 MNHEY, CDR2 SVGAGI. CDR3 DNA sequence: TGTGCCGGCAGTCGCGGCGAGAACACTGAAGCTTTCTTT. This codes for CAGSRGENTEAFF.

This clone was counted a single time. The chain has TRBV18 and TRBJ2-7; D may be TRBD2 (6 bases). The germline CDR1 and CDR2 sequences are KGHSH and LQKENI. The CDR3 has 17 residues. V lost 3 bases, J lost 6 bases, and 24 bases lay in between. CDR3 loop: CASSPVGEALWRGEQYF. CDR3 DNA: TGTGCCAGCTCACCCGTGGGGGAGGCCCTTTGGAGAGGCGAGCAGTACTTC.

The chain links TRBV6-5 to TRBJ2-5; D is unclear. The V end lost 7 bases, the J end lost 1 base, and 10 bases lay between the germline ends. Germline CDR1 MNHEY, CDR2 SVGAGI. This CDR3 contains 13 residues. The CDR3 coding sequence is TGTGCCAGCACCCGGAGTCTCCAAGAGACCCAGTACTTC. It is translated as CASTRSLQETQYF.

V gene TRBV9 combines with J gene TRBJ2-3, with 10 nucleotides matching TRBD2. V shed 3 bases, J shed 0 bases, and the junction held 7 bases outside the gene matches. The CDR3 spans 17 residues. The germline V gene has CDR1 SGDLS and CDR2 YYNGEE. CDR3 coding DNA: TGTGCCAGCAGCGAGCCCGCTAGCGGGGGCAGCACAGATACGCAGTATTTT. Translating gives CASSEPASGGSTDTQYF.

V usage is TRBV5-6 and J usage is TRBJ1-2, with TRBD1 identical over 7 bases. V trimming: 3 bases; J trimming: 2 bases; junction bases outside the gene matches: 4. CDR3 length: 14 residues. The V gene's germline CDR1 is SGHDT and CDR2 YYEEEE. The CDR3 bases are TGTGCCAGCAGCTCCGGACAGGCCAACTATGGCTACACCTTC. It encodes CASSSGQANYGYTF.

The rearrangement uses TRBV6-5 and TRBJ2-1; 13 bases agree with TRBD2. This CDR3 has 15 residues. V dropped 6 bases and J dropped 6; count of bases not matched to a gene: 5. Per the germline V gene, CDR1 is MNHEY and CDR2 is SVGAGI. In nucleotides, the CDR3 is TGTGCCAGCAGCACGACTAGCGGGGGGATCAATGAGCAGTTCTTC. This codes for CASSTTSGGINEQFF.

CDR3 in amino acids: CASSYSTRMSGNTIYF. Here the CDR3 DNA reads TGTGCCAGCAGTTACTCGACGAGGATGTCTGGAAACACCATATATTTT. This chain joins TRBV6-5 and TRBJ1-3; unclear D gene. CDR1 MNHEY and CDR2 SVGAGI come from the germline V gene. CDR3 length: 16 residues. Trimming took off 0 bases at V and 1 base at J, with 10 bases between the two ends.

The rearrangement joins TRBV7-2 to TRBJ2-5; 8 bases fit TRBD1. The CDR3 sequence is 17 residues long. Germline V lookup: CDR1 SGHTA, CDR2 FQGNSA. Trimming cost V 5 bases and J 6 bases; bases outside gene matches: 17. CDR3 in amino acids: CASSGPVRQGTMKTQYF. The CDR3 coding sequence is TGTGCCAGCAGCGGACCCGTAAGACAGGGGACGATGAAGACCCAGTACTTC.

The chain carries TRBV11-2 and TRBJ1-3, with 8 bases matching TRBD1. The CDR3 is 15 residues long. V shed 1 base and J 2 bases; nucleotides not matched to a gene: 1. The V gene's germline CDR1 is SGHAT and CDR2 FQNNGV. The CDR3, as DNA: TGTGCCAGCAGCTTAGGGACAGGGCCTGGAAACACCATATATTTT. Protein sequence: CASSLGTGPGNTIYF.

The gene calls are TRBV5-1 and TRBJ1-4, with 8 bases that match TRBD1. CDR3 length: 15 amino acids. With 6 bases clipped from V and 5 bases from J, the junction kept 9 bases outside the gene matches. Germline CDR1 SGHRS, CDR2 YFSETQ. The CDR3 coding sequence is TGCGCCAGCACTTCAAAGGGGACAGGAAATGAAAAACTGTTTTTT. Protein product: CASTSKGTGNEKLFF.

The rearrangement links TRBV12-5 to TRBJ2-1, with 7 bases lining up with TRBD2. CDR3 size: 15 residues. Germline CDR1 is LGHNT and CDR2 is FRNRAP. J lost 6 bases, V lost 2 bases, and 7 bases had no gene match. The CDR3 sequence is CASGLYQTSFNEQFF. The CDR3 DNA reads as TGTGCTAGTGGTTTGTACCAGACTAGCTTCAATGAGCAGTTCTTC. Using reference TRBV12-5 and TRBJ2-1 for the parts outside the CDR3, the full variable domain is DARVTQTPRHKVTEMGQEVTMRCQPILGHNTVFWYRQTMMQGLELLAYFRNRAPLDDSGMPKDRFSAEMPDATLATLKIQPSEPRDSAVYFCASGLYQTSFNEQFFGPGTRLTVL.

Only one count was recorded for this clone. The chain carries TRBV12-5 and TRBJ2-2; no clear D. Trimming took 6 bases from V and 6 from J, leaving 8 bases between them. Per germline, CDR1 LGHNT and CDR2 FRNRAP. CDR3 size: 12 residues. The CDR3 loop is CASGPVPGELFF. The CDR3 DNA reads as TGTGCTAGTGGACCGGTCCCCGGGGAGCTGTTTTTT.

This clone was observed a handful of times. V usage is TRBV6-1 and J usage is TRBJ2-4; 7 positions match TRBD2. CDR1 and CDR2 from the germline V gene are MNHNS and SASEGT. This CDR3 region has 16 residues. Unmatched junction bases numbered 8, after V lost 4 bases and J lost 2 bases. The CDR3 spells CASSAPGLQSKNIQYF. DNA for the CDR3: TGTGCCAGCAGTGCCCCGGGACTACAGTCCAAAAACATTCAGTACTTC.

The genes are TRBV15 and TRBJ2-2; no definite D call. CDR1 is LNHNV and CDR2 is YYDKDF in the germline V gene (reference sequence). This CDR3 contains 15 residues. Trimming shortened V by 4 bases and J by 1 base, and 10 bases separated the two germline ends. The CDR3 nucleotides are TGTGCCACCAGCACCCGGTCGTTGAACACCGGGGAGCTGTTTTTT. It is translated as CATSTRSLNTGELFF.

The chain employs TRBV19 and TRBJ1-6; D uncertain. The CDR3 is made up of 13 amino acids. V lost 8 bases and J 9 bases, leaving 14 bases between the germline ends. Germline V CDR1 and CDR2: LNHDA, SQIVND (reference sequence). In nucleotides, the CDR3 is TGTGCCAGTTCCGTCCTATTGAGTTCACCCCTCCACTTT. Translating gives CASSVLLSSPLHF.